These T cell receptor beta chains were read from a single sample in a study of early T cells in non-severe SARS-CoV-2 infection. TCRdb re-analysed the 5' RACE reads in MiXCR, keeping a single row per CDR3 protein. This sample has about 72,000 distinct CDR3 sequences; over 9.5% occur once, and the top ten carry around 8%. Sequencing was performed on whole blood, taken at baseline. Source of these receptors: an adult who was a healthcare worker with PCR-confirmed SARS-CoV-2 infection or an uninfected control (not recorded which). The CDR3 runs from the conserved cysteine through the conserved F or W. Each record gives: J gene, D gene, clone size, CDR3 length, V gene, CDR3 DNA, CDR3 protein. A D gene is named only where the DNA matches it firmly. A row's size may be missing; if present it is once, few, many or a size class.

TRBJ1-1 | . | . | 13 | TRBV20-1 | TGCAGTGCTGGACAGTCCGGACGCACTGAAGCTTTCTTT | CSAGQSGRTEAFF
TRBJ1-1 | . | few | 13 | TRBV2 | TGTGCCAGCAGCCGGGACAAGAACACTGAAGCTTTCTTT | CASSRDKNTEAFF
TRBJ2-3 | TRBD2 | few | 13 | TRBV10-2 | TGCGCCAGCAGTGAGCCGGGGGGTGATACGCAGTATTTT | CASSEPGGDTQYF
TRBJ2-3 | TRBD2 | few | 17 | TRBV12-3/TRBV12-4 | TGTGCCAGCCGACCAGCGGGGGCCCCATCGGGCTCAGATACGCAGTATTTT | CASRPAGAPSGSDTQYF
TRBJ1-3 | . | . | 17 | TRBV7-2 | TGTGCCAGCAGCGCCAACGGGAGGGGCCGGCTCGGAAACACCATATATTTT | CASSANGRGRLGNTIYF
TRBJ2-7 | . | many | 13 | TRBV5-6 | TGTGCCAGCAGCTTGTCCGGGTTCAACGAGCAGTACTTC | CASSLSGFNEQYF
TRBJ1-2 | . | few | 13 | TRBV6-5 | TGTGCCAGCAGGCAGGGGACGACCTATGGCTACACCTTC | CASRQGTTYGYTF
TRBJ2-2 | . | . | 17 | TRBV4-3 | TGCGCCAGCAGCCAAGATTGGGGGGGCGCGAACACCGGGGAGCTGTTTTTT | CASSQDWGGANTGELFF
TRBJ2-1 | TRBD2 | . | 13 | TRBV20-1 | TGCAGTGCGACTAGCGGGGAGGTTAATGAGCAGTTCTTC | CSATSGEVNEQFF
TRBJ2-3 | . | . | 14 | TRBV7-9 | TGTGCCAGCAGCCCTACTCTGGGCACAGATACGCAGTATTTT | CASSPTLGTDTQYF
TRBJ2-2 | TRBD2 | . | 16 | TRBV12-3/TRBV12-4 | TGTGCCAGCAGTTTACTAGCGGGGACCCCCACCGGGGAGCTGTTTTTT | CASSLLAGTPTGELFF
TRBJ2-7 | TRBD2 | few | 14 | TRBV24-1 | TGTGCCACCAGTTCTAGCGGGGGTGCCGACGAGCAGTACTTC | CATSSSGGADEQYF
TRBJ1-6 | . | . | 13 | TRBV30 | TGTGCCTGGAGTGATGATCCTAATTCACCCCTCCACTTT | CAWSDDPNSPLHF
TRBJ2-7 | TRBD1 | . | 14 | TRBV5-4 | TGTGCCAGCAGCTTACAGGGGGCCTCCTACGAGCAGTACTTC | CASSLQGASYEQYF
TRBJ2-7 | . | . | 14 | TRBV20-1 | TGCAGTGCTAGAGATATACAGGTTACCTACGAGCAGTACTTC | CSARDIQVTYEQYF
TRBJ1-4 | TRBD1 | few | 15 | TRBV12-3/TRBV12-4 | TGTGCCAGCAGTTTGGGAAACAGGGGGAATGAAAAACTGTTTTTT | CASSLGNRGNEKLFF
TRBJ2-1 | . | few | 13 | TRBV2 | TGTGCCAGCAGGCCGTTTATTTACAATGAGCAGTTCTTC | CASRPFIYNEQFF
TRBJ1-2 | . | . | 16 | TRBV27 | TGTGCCAGCAGACTTAAAGACAGGCCCTCTTCTTATGGCTACACCTTC | CASRLKDRPSSYGYTF
TRBJ1-1 | . | . | 13 | TRBV6-6 | TGTGCCAGCAGTTACGCGGGGGGCACTGAAGCTTTCTTT | CASSYAGGTEAFF
TRBJ1-6 | TRBD1 | many | 15 | TRBV6-5 | TGTGCCAGTAATCCCGGGACAGAGGGGAATTCACCCCTCCACTTT | CASNPGTEGNSPLHF
TRBJ2-7 | . | . | 11 | TRBV20-1 | TGCAGTGCTCCTTTAGGAAGGGAGCAGTACTTC | CSAPLGREQYF
TRBJ2-7 | . | . | 13 | TRBV3-1 | TGTGCCAGCAGCCAAGTACCATCCTACGAGCAGTACTTC | CASSQVPSYEQYF
TRBJ2-7 | TRBD2 | few | 15 | TRBV12-3/TRBV12-4 | TGTGCCAGCACCTCTGCGAGCGGGGCGTTCTACGAGCAGTACTTC | CASTSASGAFYEQYF
TRBJ1-1 | . | . | 13 | TRBV5-4 | TGTGCCAGCAGCTTCGGACAGATCACTGAAGCTTTCTTT | CASSFGQITEAFF
TRBJ1-2 | . | many | 14 | TRBV10-3 | TGTGCCATCGGGCCGGACAGTATTAACTATGGCTACACCTTC | CAIGPDSINYGYTF
TRBJ2-3 | TRBD2 | . | 16 | TRBV11-2 | TGTGCCAGCAGCCTGGAGGGTAGCGGGGGTTCAGATACGCAGTATTTT | CASSLEGSGGSDTQYF